This entry concerns a single TCR beta chain. Its antigen is not yet known. The record has no base qualities; no much larger clone is one base away. The library was made by the immunoSEQ multiplex PCR assay. For most patients, genomic DNA was isolated with the Qiagen DNeasy Blood and Tissue Kit and sent frozen to Adaptive Biotechnologies for TCR sequencing. For most patients, high-throughput TCR-beta CDR3 sequencing of genomic DNA was performed by Adaptive Biotechnologies. As for how the authors treated the data: Adaptive's ImmunoSEQ software supplied the TCR sequencing data for 15 to 20 patients, while MiXCR and VDJtools were used to process a few other patients. CD4 versus CD8 sorting errors were corrected by removing sequences found in both subsets at a frequency ratio below 5:1. Because the origin of CDR3 nucleotide sequences shared between donor and recipient could not be assigned, those sequences were removed. Alloreactive clones required at least 2-fold expansion over unstimulated cells and minimum CFSE-low frequency of 0.002% (template counts) or 0.001% (read counts). A clone was considered mappable if detected in the sequenced pre-transplant spleen, lymph node, or MLR CFSE-low populations of the donor or recipient. The cumulative frequency of alloreactive clones was calculated as a percentage of all sequences, weighted by copy number. TCRdb re-hosts the immuneACCESS table, in-frame sequences only. Its copies lack some clones; in the studies checked, an unresolved V gene accounts for under half of them, and the cause for the rest is not known. V, J and clone size are taken as reported in that table, and D and trimming were inferred from the DNA itself. Here the sample has 85,000 to 130,000 clones; 87% occur a single time. 0.7% to 0.9% of the sample lies in the top ten.

This record comes from a study of graft-versus-host responses after intestinal transplantation (dated by TCRdb to the early 2020s). The study in broad terms: The transplants that recipients received were multivisceral, liver-intestinal, or isolated intestinal. All recipients received anti-thymocyte globulin induction followed by maintenance tacrolimus and steroids for around 3 years. After intestinal transplantation, graft-versus-host and host-versus-graft alloreactive T cell clones in the graft, circulation and bone marrow were tracked using bulk TCR-beta CDR3 sequencing. To identify alloreactive clones, pre-transplant mixed lymphocyte reaction products were sequenced and compared with unstimulated pre-transplant donor and recipient T cells. The cohort enrolled approximately 24 intestinal transplant recipients, one of whom was a retransplant, and a few patients without pretransplant specimens were excluded. Donor T cell macrochimerism was defined as a peak of at least 4% donor T cells among recipient peripheral blood mononuclear cells. Rather than being sequenced by the commercial service, samples from a few later patients were sequenced in-house on an Illumina MiSeq and processed with MiXCR. Beyond this particular receptor, the publication reports: GvH clones turned up in recipient bone marrow, with some appearing earlier in ileal mucosa or blood, a pattern consistent with an intestinal mucosal origin. In the allografts of patients with donor T cell macrochimerism, GvH to HvG T cell clonal ratios were high. Early after transplant, peak levels of circulating GvH clones were found to be associated with declines in HvG clones. The relatively low number and heterogeneity of intestinal transplant patients limited the conclusions.

Read against the paper, the sample's time point label means: cells obtained before transplantation from donor or recipient. CD3+CD4+ and CD3+CD8+ populations were FACS-sorted from unstimulated pre-transplant donor and recipient cells taken from spleen or lymph nodes. Source: unstimulated CD4+ T cells sorted from spleen or lymph node cells, taken before intestinal transplant. The TCR was taken from a human donor who received an intestinal transplant.

At the DNA level, the sequence is TGCGCCAGCAGCTTGAGCAACCGCCTATACAATGAGCAGTTCTTC. Translation gives CASSLSNRLYNEQFF. This chain joins TRBV5-1 to TRBJ2-1; the D gene is unclear. Via the germline V gene, CDR1 is SGHRS and CDR2 YFSETQ. At the junction V is shortened by 1 base and J by 4 bases, with 12 bases in between. Reading from cysteine to phenylalanine, the CDR3 counts 15 amino acids. Only the CDR3 part of the read is kept: 45 bases, read in frame from the first base.